This T cell receptor beta chain was found in a study of T-cell memory formation after mild COVID-19. Study-level information: Clusters of TCRs were largely donor specific.

TCRdb passed the 5' RACE reads through MiXCR, listing each CDR3 protein once. The table lists 470,000 or so distinct CDR3 sequences, roughly 17% of them singletons. The origin of this receptor is a man aged 18 to 30 who had mild COVID-19 (a few samples of this study predate the infection). Cell type and time point are not known. What was sequenced was PBMCs or a T cell subset sorted from them (not recorded which).

The CDR3 DNA is TGTGCCAGCAGTTCCCACATCACCGGGGAGCTGTTTTTT. As protein: CASSSHITGELFF. The chain uses TRBV6-6 and TRBJ2-2; D remains unclear. V lost 4 bases to trimming and J lost 4 bases, with 7 bases between them. The CDR3 consists of 13 residues. The germline CDR1 and CDR2 sequences are MNHNY and SVGAGI (reference sequence).